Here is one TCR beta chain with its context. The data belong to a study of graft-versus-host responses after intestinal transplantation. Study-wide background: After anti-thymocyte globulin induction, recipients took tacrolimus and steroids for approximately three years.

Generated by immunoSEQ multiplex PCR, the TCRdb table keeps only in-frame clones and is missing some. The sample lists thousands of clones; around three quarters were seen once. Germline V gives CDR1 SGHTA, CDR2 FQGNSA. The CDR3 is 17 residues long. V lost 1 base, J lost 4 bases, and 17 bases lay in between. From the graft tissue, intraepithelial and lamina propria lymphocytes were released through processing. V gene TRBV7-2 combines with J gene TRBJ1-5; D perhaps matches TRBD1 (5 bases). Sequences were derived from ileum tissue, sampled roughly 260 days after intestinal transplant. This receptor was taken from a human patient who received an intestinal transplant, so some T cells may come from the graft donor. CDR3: CASSLVVYGGINQPQHF. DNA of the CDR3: TGTGCCAGCAGCTTAGTAGTGTACGGGGGGATTAATCAGCCCCAGCATTTT.